Below, 5 T cell receptor beta chains from the same sample are listed, as sequenced in a study of T cells after yellow fever vaccination. TCRdb passed the 5' RACE reads through MiXCR, listing each CDR3 protein once. The table records 250,000 to 400,000 distinct CDR3 sequences, 3.5% to 5% of them present only once. The sequencing here drew on PBMCs, taken 15 days after the yellow fever booster vaccination. Every receptor here comes from a man between 18 and 35 years old who received the YFV17D yellow fever vaccine.

This clonotype was recorded many times. J is TRBJ1-4 and V is TRBV2; D is unresolved. The CDR3 extends over 14 amino acids. Deletions cut 6 bases from V and 0 bases from J, with 8 bases between. Germline values: CDR1 SNHLY, CDR2 FYNNEI. The CDR3 protein is CASSPYATNEKLFF. The CDR3 bases are TGTGCCAGCAGCCCTTATGCAACTAATGAAAAACTGTTTTTT.

This clonotype has a count of ten or more. The chain has TRBV6-5 and TRBJ1-2; perhaps TRBD1 as D (5 bases). There are 14 residues in the CDR3. The V and J ends lost 6 bases and 2 bases respectively, with 13 bases between them. Germline CDR1 MNHEY, CDR2 SVGAGI. CDR3 nucleotide sequence: TGTGCCAGCAGCCCCGGGACCTTCAACTATGGCTACACCTTC. Residues: CASSPGTFNYGYTF.

This clonotype appeared many times. The rearrangement joins TRBV7-9 to TRBJ2-7, with 7 bases identical to TRBD1. The junction had 7 bases not matched to a gene; V was cut back by 3 bases and J by 5 bases. Germline V gives CDR1 SEHNR, CDR2 FQNEAQ (reference sequence). CDR3 length: 14 residues. In nucleotides, the CDR3 is TGTGCCAGCAGCTTCATGAACAGGGGCAACGAGCAGTACTTC. It specifies CASSFMNRGNEQYF.

This clonotype was observed many times. The chain uses TRBV7-2 and TRBJ2-3; D is unresolved. V dropped 3 bases and J dropped 5 bases, with 9 bases sitting between them. The CDR3 contains 13 residues. Germline V CDR1 and CDR2: SGHTA, FQGNSA. The DNA of the CDR3 is TGTGCCAGCAGCTTTAGGCCCCAAGATACGCAGTATTTT. Translating it yields CASSFRPQDTQYF. The variable domain in full, with the rest retrieved from reference TRBV7-2 and TRBJ2-3, is GAGVSQSPSNKVTEKGKDVELRCDPISGHTALYWYRQSLGQGLEFLIYFQGNSAPDKSGLPSDRFSAERTGGSVSTLTIQRTQQEDSAVYLCASSFRPQDTQYFGPGTRLTVL.

In this sample, this clonotype turned up many times. This chain links TRBV15 with TRBJ1-1; D not resolved. The germline V and J ends were trimmed by 1 base and 11 bases, with 14 bases remaining between them. Germline CDR1 and CDR2: LNHNV and YYDKDF (reference sequence). The CDR3 sequence is 13 residues long. The CDR3 sequence is CATSRVGGVDAFF. The CDR3 DNA reads TGTGCCACCAGCAGAGTGGGTGGCGTCGATGCTTTCTTT.